Listed below are T cell receptor beta chains from one sample, sequenced in a study of T cells in Graves' hyperthyroidism and ophthalmopathy. TCRdb passed the multiplex PCR reads through MiXCR, listing each CDR3 protein once. The top ten hold 8.2% of the sample, which has about 560,000 distinct CDR3 sequences, 46% seen once. Sequencing input: peripheral blood or thyroid tissue (not recorded which). The source of these receptors is a woman between 18 and 30 years old with Graves' hyperthyroidism. Each CDR3 is given with its conserved first and last residue. The order of the fields is V gene, clone size, J gene, D gene, CDR3 protein, CDR3 DNA. D genes are given only for firm matches. A clone size is listed for some rows: how often the clone was seen (once, few, many), or a class if it is expanded.

TRBV7-2	few	TRBJ2-5	.	CASSSPGETQYF	TGTGCCAGCAGTTCCCCAGGAGAGACCCAGTACTTC
TRBV10-3	many	TRBJ1-1	.	CAISDAVETEAFF	TGTGCCATCAGTGATGCAGTTGAAACTGAAGCTTTCTTT
TRBV10-2	.	TRBJ1-1	.	CAAGDTRLSTEAFF	TGTGCCGCCGGGGACACCCGTTTGAGCACTGAAGCTTTCTTT
TRBV15	few	TRBJ2-2	.	CATSRDPGELFF	TGTGCCACCAGCAGAGATCCAGGGGAGCTGTTTTTT
TRBV2	.	TRBJ2-1	.	CASSPAAGSSYNEQFF	TGTGCCAGCAGTCCGGCGGCGGGGTCGTCCTACAATGAGCAGTTCTTC
TRBV7-6	once	TRBJ1-5	.	CASSPLGYGPNPAEPQHF	TGTGCCAGCAGCCCCTTGGGGTACGGACCCAACCCCGCGGAGCCCCAGCATTTT
TRBV7-2	.	TRBJ1-2	TRBD1	CASSLGQGDYTF	TGTGCCAGCAGCCTTGGACAGGGCGACTACACCTTC
TRBV14	few	TRBJ2-5	TRBD1	CASSQKTTGGGETQYF	TGTGCCAGCAGCCAAAAGACAACAGGGGGCGGAGAGACCCAGTACTTC
TRBV5-1	.	TRBJ1-6	.	CASSQERALPLHF	TGTGCCAGCAGCCAAGAGAGGGCTTTACCCCTCCACTTT
TRBV29-1	.	TRBJ1-5	TRBD1	CRQTGGRGAQHF	TGCAGGCAAACAGGGGGCAGAGGGGCCCAGCATTTT
TRBV29-1	many	TRBJ1-3	.	CSVEGYGNTIYF	TGCAGCGTTGAAGGTTATGGAAACACCATATATTTT
TRBV10-2	.	TRBJ1-5	.	CASSDVGRISQPQHF	TGCGCCAGCAGTGATGTCGGACGGATCAGCCAGCCCCAGCATTTT
TRBV25-1	many	TRBJ1-6	.	CASSYEGSPLHF	TGTGCCAGCAGTTACGAGGGTTCACCCCTCCACTTT
TRBV19	.	TRBJ2-2	TRBD2	CASSPGQGLAGNTGELFF	TGTGCCAGTAGTCCCGGACAGGGACTAGCGGGGAACACCGGGGAGCTGTTTTTT
TRBV29-1	.	TRBJ2-5	.	CSAAGGGETQYF	TGCAGCGCAGCCGGGGGTGGAGAGACCCAGTACTTC
TRBV19	.	TRBJ2-3	.	CASSEIAVGTDTQYF	TGTGCCAGTAGTGAAATAGCGGTGGGCACAGATACGCAGTATTTT
TRBV10-3	many	TRBJ1-3	.	CAIRDYRESSGNTIYF	TGTGCCATCAGGGACTACAGGGAGAGCTCTGGAAACACCATATATTTT
TRBV5-4	.	TRBJ2-7	.	CASSPQGQYEQYF	TGTGCCAGCAGCCCTCAGGGGCAATACGAGCAGTACTTC
TRBV25-1	.	TRBJ1-2	.	CARDLTDNGYTF	TGTGCTAGAGATTTGACTGATAATGGCTACACCTTC
TRBV9	few	TRBJ2-2	.	CASSVELLPNTGELFF	TGTGCCAGCAGCGTAGAACTCCTGCCGAACACCGGGGAGCTGTTTTTT
TRBV20-1	few	TRBJ2-6	.	CSARLTDRSGANVLTF	TGCAGTGCTAGGTTGACAGACCGCTCTGGGGCCAACGTCCTGACTTTC
TRBV6-1	.	TRBJ1-5	.	CASSDGTRGSNQPQHF	TGTGCCAGCAGTGACGGGACCCGTGGAAGCAATCAGCCCCAGCATTTT
TRBV10-3	few	TRBJ1-1	TRBD1	CATDRGNTEAFF	TGTGCCACGGACAGGGGGAACACTGAAGCTTTCTTT
TRBV20-1	many	TRBJ1-4	TRBD1	CSARGDSTHEKLFF	TGCAGTGCTAGGGGGGACAGTACGCATGAAAAACTGTTTTTT
TRBV15	many	TRBJ2-2	.	CATSRPESNTGELFF	TGTGCCACCAGCAGACCGGAGTCGAACACCGGGGAGCTGTTTTTT
TRBV29-1	.	TRBJ1-2	TRBD1	CSAAGTGHDGYTF	TGCAGCGCAGCCGGGACAGGACACGATGGCTACACCTTC
TRBV2	.	TRBJ1-5	.	CASSPSVNQPQHF	TGTGCCAGCAGTCCGTCGGTGAACCAGCCCCAGCATTTT
TRBV2	many	TRBJ1-4	.	CASSRVPNEKLFF	TGTGCCAGCAGCAGGGTTCCTAATGAAAAACTGTTTTTT
TRBV5-1	few	TRBJ1-2	TRBD1	CASSPRTGVGYTF	TGCGCCAGCAGCCCAAGGACAGGTGTCGGCTACACCTTC
TRBV4-2	many	TRBJ2-7	TRBD1	CASSQRQGASYEQYF	TGTGCCAGCAGCCAAAGACAGGGGGCTTCGTACGAGCAGTACTTC
TRBV7-3	.	TRBJ1-2	.	CTSSHRVGYTF	TGTACCAGCAGCCACAGGGTTGGCTACACCTTC
TRBV6-5	.	TRBJ2-2	.	CASSYGPMNTGELFF	TGTGCCAGCAGTTACGGGCCGATGAACACCGGGGAGCTGTTTTTT
TRBV7-2	.	TRBJ1-2	.	CASSEALGSVGNTF	TGTGCCAGCAGTGAAGCGCTGGGCAGCGTTGGAAACACCTTC
TRBV15	few	TRBJ1-2	.	CATSGRNRVAPANYGYTF	TGTGCCACCAGCGGGCGGAACAGGGTAGCTCCTGCTAACTATGGCTACACCTTC
TRBV12-3/TRBV12-4	.	TRBJ1-5	.	CASSLRDQPQQF	TGTGCCAGCAGTCTCCGGGATCAGCCCCAACAGTTT
TRBV4-1	.	TRBJ2-2	.	CASSHQVLNTGELFF	TGCGCCAGCAGCCACCAGGTTCTGAACACCGGGGAGCTGTTTTTT
TRBV7-3	.	TRBJ2-2	.	CASSFLSGELFF	TGTGCCAGCAGCTTTTTATCCGGGGAGCTGTTTTTT
TRBV2	.	TRBJ2-5	.	CASRRHPQYF	TGTGCCAGCAGACGGCACCCCCAGTACTTC
TRBV12-3/TRBV12-4	.	TRBJ2-7	TRBD1	CASIGTGSYEQYF	TGTGCCAGCATAGGGACAGGGTCCTACGAGCAGTACTTC
TRBV25-1	.	TRBJ1-6	.	CASSARVPGVNSPLHF	TGTGCCAGCAGTGCTAGAGTCCCAGGGGTAAATTCACCCCTCCACTTT
TRBV20-1	.	TRBJ2-5	TRBD2	CSAKLAGVAQETQYF	TGCAGTGCTAAGCTAGCGGGAGTGGCACAAGAGACCCAGTACTTC
TRBV10-3	many	TRBJ2-2	.	CAISESTATGELFF	TGTGCCATCAGTGAGTCGACAGCCACCGGGGAGCTGTTTTTT
TRBV7-2	few	TRBJ2-7	TRBD1	CASSPRTGVDEQYF	TGTGCCAGCAGCCCGCGGACAGGGGTCGACGAGCAGTACTTC
TRBV24-1	few	TRBJ2-5	TRBD1	CATSRAGGGETQYF	TGTGCCACCAGCCGGGCAGGGGGCGGGGAGACCCAGTACTTC
TRBV6-5	many	TRBJ2-5	.	CASSRDTETQYF	TGTGCCAGCAGTCGGGATACGGAGACCCAGTACTTC
TRBV2	.	TRBJ1-4	.	CASSETANEKLFF	TGTGCCAGCAGTGAGACGGCTAATGAAAAACTGTTTTTT
TRBV7-9	.	TRBJ2-7	TRBD2	CASSLWGGPSYEQYF	TGTGCCAGCAGCTTGTGGGGAGGGCCTAGCTACGAGCAGTACTTC
TRBV19	.	TRBJ1-1	.	CASSKGSLNTEAFF	TGTGCCAGTAGTAAGGGGTCCCTCAACACTGAAGCTTTCTTT
TRBV29-1	.	TRBJ1-1	.	CSANRGTFAEAFF	TGCAGCGCAAATAGGGGGACTTTCGCTGAAGCTTTCTTT
TRBV29-1	.	TRBJ1-1	.	CSVGTVVGDTEAFF	TGCAGCGTAGGGACGGTCGTTGGGGACACTGAAGCTTTCTTT
TRBV29-1	few	TRBJ1-1	.	CSVINPGNTEAFF	TGCAGCGTTATAAATCCAGGGAACACTGAAGCTTTCTTT
TRBV9	many	TRBJ2-5	TRBD2	CASSVGIAGGETQYF	TGTGCCAGCAGCGTAGGGATAGCGGGAGGCGAGACCCAGTACTTC
TRBV12-3/TRBV12-4	.	TRBJ1-5	.	CASSSREGQPQHF	TGTGCCAGCAGTTCCAGGGAGGGACAGCCCCAGCATTTT
TRBV10-3	.	TRBJ1-4	TRBD1	CASRTDRGRVEKLFF	TGTGCCAGCCGGACGGACAGGGGGCGTGTTGAAAAACTGTTTTTT
TRBV29-1	.	TRBJ1-3	.	CSVWSGGPGNTIYF	TGCAGCGTTTGGAGTGGGGGGCCAGGAAACACCATATATTTT